Following are 29 T cell receptor beta chains from one sample sequenced in a study of blood T cell repertoires in COVID-19. Sequenced by immunoSEQ multiplex PCR; TCRdb stores in-frame clones only, minus some. Of some 150,000 clones listed, 65% to 90% are singletons. The sequenced sample was peripheral blood. The receptors stem from a woman in her fifties or sixties in a cohort sampled during active or convalescent COVID-19.

In this sample, this clone turned up once. The genes are TRBV11-2 and TRBJ2-1; D uncertain. The germline V gene has CDR1 SGHAT and CDR2 FQNNGV. The CDR3 loop spans 14 amino acids. V lost 3 bases, J lost 4 bases, and 10 bases lay in between. For the CDR3, the DNA is TGTGCCAGCAGCTTCACATCGGGTTACAATGAGCAGTTCTTC. Amino acid sequence: CASSFTSGYNEQFF.

This clone was seen a handful of times. The chain carries TRBV6-5 and TRBJ2-7; a weak D match, TRBD1 (5 bases). This CDR3 spans 14 amino acids. Germline assignment: CDR1 MNHEY and CDR2 SVGAGI. Trimming took off 7 bases at V and 0 bases at J, with 13 bases between the two ends. The CDR3 DNA reads as TGTGCCAGCAAGGGGTCTTATAGCTCCTACGAGCAGTACTTC. This gives the protein CASKGSYSSYEQYF.

The chain's CDR3 is CASSGQGVGEKLFF. CDR3 DNA sequence: TGCGCCAGCAGCGGACAGGGCGTTGGTGAAAAACTGTTTTTT. This chain connects TRBV5-1 to TRBJ1-4; 8 positions agree with TRBD1. The germline V gene has CDR1 SGHRS and CDR2 YFSETQ. V shed 4 bases and J 7 bases; nucleotides not matched to a gene: 6. CDR3 size: 14 residues.

J is TRBJ2-1 and V is TRBV10-2, with 10 nucleotides matching TRBD1. With 6 bases clipped from V and 5 bases from J, the junction kept 4 bases outside the gene matches. The germline CDR1 and CDR2 sequences are WSHSY and SAAADI. The CDR3 spans 14 residues. In DNA form, the CDR3 reads TGCGCCAGCAGGACAGGGGGCTGGGACAATGAGCAGTTCTTC. It encodes CASRTGGWDNEQFF.

The CDR3 protein is CASSQGAAREQFF. CDR3 sequence (DNA): TGCGCCAGCAGCCAAGGGGCCGCCCGGGAGCAGTTCTTC. The genes are TRBV4-1 and TRBJ2-1; no reliable D call. Germline V CDR1 and CDR2: MGHRA, YSYEKL. The CDR3 contains 13 residues. The V end was cut by 1 base, the J end by 10 bases, with 11 bases between.

The CDR3: CASNTDRGQAQHF. CDR3 in DNA: TGTGCCAGCAATACGGACAGGGGGCAGGCCCAGCATTTT. The rearrangement links TRBV12-3 or TRBV12-4 to TRBJ1-5, with 11 nucleotides matching TRBD1. V lost 7 bases and J lost 11; bases outside the gene matches: 7. The CDR3 contains 13 residues.

The rearrangement links TRBV3-1 (or the pseudogene TRBV3-2) to TRBJ1-3, with 7 bases lining up with TRBD1. Germline CDR1 LGHDT, CDR2 YNNKEL (reference sequence). The CDR3 runs 18 residues. The J segment lost 0 bases and the V segment lost 8 bases, leaving 16 bases of the junction unmatched. This CDR3 reads CASRRGPGGTLSGNTIYF. CDR3 in DNA: TGTGCCAGCCGGAGGGGGCCAGGGGGAACACTCTCTGGAAACACCATATATTTT.

This chain uses TRBV19 with TRBJ2-1; the match to TRBD2 covers 10 bases. Germline lookup yields CDR1 LNHDA and CDR2 SQIVND (reference sequence). J gave up 7 bases and V 3 bases, and 12 bases lay outside the gene matches. The CDR3 runs to 17 residues. CDR3 protein: CASSMWASGGRLNEQFF. The CDR3 DNA follows: TGTGCCAGTAGTATGTGGGCTAGCGGGGGTCGATTAAATGAGCAGTTCTTC.

The chain joins TRBV4-3 to TRBJ1-6; D uncertain. Trimming cost V 0 bases and J 0 bases, with 9 bases left between them. The CDR3 sequence is 17 residues long. Germline V gene sequence: CDR1 LGHNA, CDR2 YSLEER. The CDR3 nucleotides read TGCGCCAGCAGCCAAGAGTTGTCGAGCTCCTATAATTCACCCCTCCACTTT. This encodes CASSQELSSSYNSPLHF.

The chain combines TRBV10-3 with TRBJ2-6; a weak D match, TRBD1 (6 bases). V gave up 0 bases and J gave up 1 base, with 10 bases separating them. The length of the CDR3 is 17 residues. Germline CDR1 is ENHRY and CDR2 is SYGVKD. This chain's CDR3 is CAISESRGSSGANVLTF. DNA of the CDR3: TGTGCCATCAGTGAGTCGAGGGGGTCATCTGGGGCCAACGTCCTGACTTTC.

The chain couples TRBV19 to TRBJ2-3; 11 nucleotides agree with TRBD1. The junction had 8 bases not matched to a gene; V was cut back by 5 bases and J by 4 bases. Looked up from germline, CDR1 is LNHDA and CDR2 is SQIVND (reference sequence). The CDR3 totals 16 residues. The CDR3 nucleotides read TGTGCCAGTAGTGCCCGGGACAGGGGGAGGGCAGATACGCAGTATTTT. This codes for CASSARDRGRADTQYF.

V is TRBV18 and J is TRBJ1-1; D is ambiguous. Trimming took off 3 bases at V and 0 bases at J, with 17 bases between the two ends. This CDR3 spans 17 amino acids. Germline assignment: CDR1 KGHSH and CDR2 LQKENI. The chain's CDR3 is CASSPYGGGSMNTEAFF. The CDR3 coding sequence is TGTGCCAGCTCACCCTACGGCGGAGGCAGTATGAACACTGAAGCTTTCTTT.

The CDR3 sequence: CASSQLGQADNEQFF. Here the CDR3 DNA reads TGTGCCAGCAGCCAACTGGGGCAGGCGGACAATGAGCAGTTCTTC. The chain employs TRBV11-1 and TRBJ2-1, with D possibly TRBD1 on 5 matching bases. The CDR3 has 15 residues. Trimming stripped 5 bases from V and 5 bases from J, with 16 bases between. Germline CDR1 SGHAT, CDR2 FQDESV (reference sequence).

The sample holds many counts of this clone. This sequence joins TRBV6-5 and TRBJ2-7; D perhaps matches TRBD2 (6 bases). Deletions cut 6 bases from V and 3 bases from J, with 12 bases between. Germline loops: CDR1 MNHEY, CDR2 SVGAGI. The CDR3 totals 13 residues. The DNA of the CDR3 is TGTGCCAGCAGACGGGGGTGGATCTACGAGCAGTACTTC. Protein sequence: CASRRGWIYEQYF.

The V and J genes are TRBV5-1 and TRBJ2-1, with 10 bases fitting TRBD1. With V trimmed by 4 bases and J by 6 bases, 10 bases remained unmatched. This CDR3 has 16 residues. The germline gives CDR1 SGHRS, CDR2 YFSETQ. The CDR3 sequence: CASSDHGTGAGNEQFF. In nucleotides, the CDR3 is TGCGCCAGCAGCGACCACGGGACAGGGGCTGGCAATGAGCAGTTCTTC.

V usage is TRBV6-4 and J usage is TRBJ1-1; 9 nucleotides match TRBD1. Germline CDR1 is MRHNA and CDR2 is SNTAGT. V trimming: 5 bases; J trimming: 5 bases; junction bases outside the gene matches: 6. There are 14 residues in the CDR3. In DNA, the CDR3 is TGTGCCAGCAGTACTACAGGGGGCGGGACTGAAGCTTTCTTT. It yields the protein CASSTTGGGTEAFF.

In nucleotides, the CDR3 is TGTGCCAGCAGGGTAGCGGGGGGCCGATACGAGCAGTACTTC. It specifies CASRVAGGRYEQYF. V and J are TRBV7-6 and TRBJ2-7, with 10 positions matching TRBD2. The germline CDR1 and CDR2 sequences are SGHVS and FNYEAQ. The V segment lost 6 bases and the J segment 4 bases; nucleotides outside the gene matches: 6. The CDR3 extends over 14 amino acids.

V usage is TRBV19 and J usage is TRBJ1-1; D is unclear. Per the germline V gene, CDR1 is LNHDA and CDR2 is SQIVND (reference sequence). The CDR3 runs 15 residues. Trimming removed 4 bases from V and 4 bases from J, with 16 bases in between. The CDR3 nucleotides are TGTGCCAGTAGTACGGTACACGGGTCGGGCACTGAAGCTTTCTTT. Its translation is CASSTVHGSGTEAFF.

The chain carries TRBV7-2 and TRBJ2-1; TRBD2 might be the D (7 bases). V lost 1 base and J 8 bases, leaving 15 bases between the germline ends. There are 15 residues in the CDR3. In germline, CDR1 is SGHTA, CDR2 FQGNSA. CDR3 residues: CASSLGWGGSDEQFF. CDR3 DNA: TGTGCCAGCAGCTTAGGGTGGGGGGGCAGCGATGAGCAGTTCTTC.

The rearrangement joins TRBV11-2 to TRBJ1-2, with D uncertain. CDR1 is SGHAT and CDR2 is FQNNGV in the germline V gene. The CDR3 runs 13 residues. Trimming removed 6 bases at V and 3 bases at J, with 11 bases between. In DNA form, the CDR3 reads TGTGCCAGCAGTGGCGGGCTCGACTATGGCTACACCTTC. Its translation: CASSGGLDYGYTF.

This chain uses TRBV7-9 with TRBJ1-4, with TRBD1 matching over 12 bases. This CDR3 has 15 residues. After removal of 4 bases from V and 8 bases from J, the junction contained 5 bases not matched to a gene. Germline V gives CDR1 SEHNR, CDR2 FQNEAQ (reference sequence). DNA of the CDR3: TGTGCCAGCAGCTCAACGGGACAGGGGGCCGAAAAACTGTTTTTT. Protein sequence: CASSSTGQGAEKLFF.

The rearrangement uses TRBV5-1 and TRBJ1-6; D is ambiguous. CDR3 size: 14 residues. V dropped 0 bases and J dropped 5 bases, with 6 bases sitting between them. Germline V gene lookup returns CDR1 SGHRS and CDR2 YFSETQ. CDR3 sequence: CASSLGQDNSPLHF. In nucleotides, the CDR3 is TGCGCCAGCAGCTTGGGACAAGATAATTCACCCCTCCACTTT.

This sequence joins TRBV3-1 (or the pseudogene TRBV3-2) and TRBJ2-5; 12 nucleotides match TRBD2. Germline CDR1 is LGHDT and CDR2 is YNNKEL (reference sequence). V lost 2 bases to trimming and J lost 0 bases; unmatched junction nucleotides: 7. The CDR3 spans 18 residues. CDR3 sequence (DNA): TGTGCCAGCAGCCAAAGTCTAGCGGGAGGGAGGGACCAAGAGACCCAGTACTTC. This encodes CASSQSLAGGRDQETQYF.

This chain uses TRBV4-2 with TRBJ2-5; 8 bases are a match to TRBD1. The V and J ends lost 0 bases and 5 bases, in that order; junction bases with no gene match: 8. The germline CDR1 and CDR2 sequences are LGHNA and YNFKEQ. This CDR3 region has 16 residues. The CDR3: CASSQEEAGGGETQYF. CDR3 DNA: TGTGCCAGCAGCCAAGAGGAGGCAGGGGGCGGCGAGACCCAGTACTTC.

This chain joins TRBV10-3 and TRBJ2-7, with D perhaps matching TRBD2 (7 bases). CDR1 is ENHRY, CDR2 SYGVKD, per germline. Trimming removed 10 bases at V and 1 base at J, with 20 bases between. CDR3 size: 15 residues. The CDR3 sequence: CATQPRGGTSYEQYF. The CDR3 DNA is TGTGCCACCCAGCCACGCGGGGGCACATCCTACGAGCAGTACTTC.

This chain uses TRBV19 with TRBJ1-1; 7 nucleotides match TRBD1. Trimming removed 5 bases from V and 3 bases from J; junction bases left unmatched: 9. The CDR3 loop spans 15 amino acids. Germline assignment: CDR1 LNHDA and CDR2 SQIVND (reference sequence). In nucleotides, the CDR3 is TGTGCCAGTAGTCCTACGACAGGGTCCTACACTGAAGCTTTCTTT. Residues: CASSPTTGSYTEAFF. The whole variable domain, remainder taken from reference TRBV19 and TRBJ1-1, is DGGITQSPKYLFRKEGQNVTLSCEQNLNHDAMYWYRQDPGQGLRLIYYSQIVNDFQKGDIAEGYSVSREKKESFPLTVTSAQKNPTAFYLCASSPTTGSYTEAFFGQGTRLTVV.

The chain uses TRBV11-2 and TRBJ2-6; 7 bases line up with TRBD1. The J segment lost 2 bases and the V segment lost 5 bases, leaving 3 bases of the junction unmatched. CDR1 SGHAT and CDR2 FQNNGV come from the germline V gene. The CDR3 consists of 15 residues. The CDR3 bases are TGTGCCAGCAGCGCCACAGGGGCTGGGGCCAACGTCCTGACTTTC. It codes for CASSATGAGANVLTF.

The gene calls are TRBV7-3 and TRBJ1-2, with 10 bases matching TRBD1. CDR3 length equals 13 residues. The germline V gene encodes CDR1 SGHTA and CDR2 FQGTGA. V gave up 6 bases and J gave up 10 bases; unmatched junction bases: 8. Here the CDR3 reads CASRPGQGGAYTF. The CDR3, as DNA: TGTGCCAGCAGACCCGGACAGGGGGGGGCCTACACCTTC.

J is TRBJ2-5 and V is TRBV7-2, with D possibly matching TRBD1 (6 bases). The V and J ends lost 5 bases and 2 bases respectively, with 15 bases between them. From germline, CDR1 is SGHTA and CDR2 FQGNSA. This CDR3 has 15 residues. The CDR3 protein is CASSPRGDIQETQYF. CDR3 coding DNA: TGTGCCAGCAGCCCCAGAGGGGACATACAAGAGACCCAGTACTTC.